The 16 T cell receptor beta chains below come from one sample, sequenced in a study of blood T cell repertoires in COVID-19. Profiling relied on immunoSEQ multiplex PCR, and the TCRdb table lists in-frame clones only, not all of them. Of approximately 67,000 clones in the sample, around 87% were seen once. The sequencing input was peripheral blood. The receptor set was obtained from a man in his fifties or sixties with active COVID-19.

The chain employs TRBV30 and TRBJ2-2; D is undetermined. This CDR3 contains 15 residues. Germline assignment: CDR1 GTSNPN and CDR2 SVGIG (reference sequence). V lost 0 bases, J lost 5 bases, and 13 bases lay in between. The CDR3 DNA is TGTGCCTGGAGTGTACCCAGAAGAGGTACCGGGGAGCTGTTTTTT. Residues: CAWSVPRRGTGELFF.

This chain uses TRBV10-3 with TRBJ1-1, with a weak D call TRBD1 (5 bases). Trimming stripped 4 bases from V and 4 bases from J, with 16 bases between. Germline assignment: CDR1 ENHRY and CDR2 SYGVKD. The CDR3 sequence is 15 residues long. This CDR3 reads CAISGPGQGTTEAFF. The CDR3 DNA is TGTGCCATCAGTGGCCCCGGGCAGGGTACCACTGAAGCTTTCTTT.

The chain joins TRBV5-1 to TRBJ2-5; TRBD2 is a possible D gene (6 bases). The CDR3 length is 13 residues. V lost 4 bases to trimming and J lost 1 base, with 8 bases between them. CDR1 and CDR2 (germline): SGHRS, YFSETQ. CDR3 residues: CASSRGLQETQYF. CDR3 nucleotides: TGCGCCAGCAGCAGGGGACTCCAAGAGACCCAGTACTTC.

The chain combines TRBV19 with TRBJ1-1; D gene unclear. The CDR3 length is 15 residues. The germline CDR1 and CDR2 sequences are LNHDA and SQIVND (reference sequence). Trimming removed 6 bases at V and 0 bases at J, with 14 bases between. CDR3: CASSSREVMNTEAFF. The DNA of the CDR3 is TGTGCCAGTAGCTCGCGTGAAGTGATGAACACTGAAGCTTTCTTT.

Only a few counts were recorded for this clone. The chain is built from TRBV28 and TRBJ1-1; 9 bases are shared with TRBD1. Trimming removed 5 bases from V and 1 base from J; junction bases left unmatched: 5. The CDR3 runs to 15 residues. Germline V lookup: CDR1 MDHEN, CDR2 SYDVKM. DNA for the CDR3: TGTGCCAGCAGTCACTGGGACAGGGCGAACACTGAAGCTTTCTTT. It yields the protein CASSHWDRANTEAFF.

The chain employs TRBV3-1 (or the pseudogene TRBV3-2) and TRBJ1-2; D is undetermined. Germline V gene data show CDR1 as LGHDT and CDR2 as YNNKEL (reference sequence). With 2 bases removed from V and 2 bases from J, the gap between germline ends came to 9 bases. There are 14 residues in the CDR3. CDR3 sequence (DNA): TGTGCCAGCAGCCAATACGACACAAACTATGGCTACACCTTC. This codes for CASSQYDTNYGYTF.

This chain links TRBV4-2 with TRBJ2-6, with unresolved D. The CDR3 spans 17 residues. Germline values: CDR1 LGHNA, CDR2 YNFKEQ. V lost 0 bases, J lost 0 bases, and 9 bases lay in between. The CDR3 nucleotides read TGTGCCAGCAGCCAAGATCCGGCAGGCTCTGGGGCCAACGTCCTGACTTTC. Protein sequence: CASSQDPAGSGANVLTF.

The V gene is TRBV9, the J gene TRBJ1-2; TRBD1 might be the D (6 bases). The germline CDR1 and CDR2 sequences are SGDLS and YYNGEE. The CDR3 covers 13 residues. V was pared by 7 bases and J by 8 bases, with 18 bases between. CDR3 amino acids: CASGTNVGFGYTF. DNA of the CDR3: TGTGCCAGCGGGACAAACGTTGGTTTCGGCTACACCTTC.

This chain links TRBV2 with TRBJ1-5, with no clear D. The CDR3 runs 13 residues. Between the trimmed V and J ends, which lost 7 bases and 7 bases, there was a span of 14 bases. The germline gives CDR1 SNHLY, CDR2 FYNNEI. The CDR3 spells CASTLELVQPQHF. Written as DNA, the CDR3 is TGTGCCAGCACCCTCGAACTCGTCCAGCCCCAGCATTTT.

The chain uses TRBV28 and TRBJ2-1; 9 nucleotides align to TRBD1. Trimming removed 3 bases from V and 4 bases from J; junction bases left unmatched: 13. This CDR3 has 18 amino acids. Germline V gene lookup returns CDR1 MDHEN and CDR2 SYDVKM. The CDR3 sequence is CASSLTSGQGIGYNEQFF. The CDR3 coding sequence is TGTGCCAGCAGTTTGACATCCGGACAGGGGATTGGATACAATGAGCAGTTCTTC.

The chain links TRBV4-2 to TRBJ2-7; the D gene is possibly TRBD1 (6 bases). There are 17 residues in the CDR3. V was trimmed by 2 bases and J by 1 base, leaving 18 bases between them. Germline CDR1 LGHNA, CDR2 YNFKEQ. CDR3 sequence (DNA): TGTGCCAGCAGCCAACCCCAAGGGGGTACAGGATCCTACGAGCAGTACTTC. Amino acid sequence: CASSQPQGGTGSYEQYF.

The J gene is TRBJ2-5, the V gene TRBV7-8, with D possibly TRBD1 on 5 matching bases. The CDR3 has 12 residues. Per germline, CDR1 SGHVS and CDR2 FQNEAQ. This CDR3 reads CATTRGWETQYF. The DNA for the CDR3 is TGTGCAACCACAAGGGGTTGGGAGACCCAGTACTTC.

This CDR3 is CASSIDLTGNSGNTIYF. DNA for the CDR3: TGTGCCAGTAGTATAGATCTGACAGGCAACTCTGGAAACACCATATATTTT. V and J are TRBV19 and TRBJ1-3; D possibly corresponds to TRBD1 (6 bases). CDR3 length equals 17 residues. Per the germline V gene, CDR1 is LNHDA and CDR2 is SQIVND (reference sequence). The V and J ends lost 0 bases and 0 bases respectively, with 12 bases between them.

The V call is TRBV5-5, the J call TRBJ1-1; D is undetermined. Germline V gene data show CDR1 as SGHKS and CDR2 as YYEKEE (reference sequence). This CDR3 region has 12 residues. The V gene lost 0 bases and the J gene lost 8 bases, with 8 bases spanning the gap. The CDR3 DNA follows: TGTGCCAGCAGCTTGGAGGCGGGGGAAGCTTTCTTT. Protein sequence: CASSLEAGEAFF.

The chain couples TRBV5-6 to TRBJ2-1; D may be TRBD2 (6 bases). This CDR3 has 15 amino acids. From germline, CDR1 is SGHDT and CDR2 YYEEEE. The ends were cut back, 6 bases at V and 6 bases at J, with 19 bases in the middle. The CDR3 nucleotides are TGTGCCAGCACCAGACCGGGAGTGGAGGCCAATGAGCAGTTCTTC. Protein: CASTRPGVEANEQFF.

The gene calls are TRBV15 and TRBJ1-5, with TRBD1 as a possible D gene (5 bases). The CDR3 runs to 15 residues. Trimming cost V 2 bases and J 1 base, with 9 bases left between them. Looked up from germline, CDR1 is LNHNV and CDR2 is YYDKDF (reference sequence). The CDR3 coding sequence is TGTGCCACCAGCAGATCAGGGATGAGCAATCAGCCCCAGCATTTT. It specifies CATSRSGMSNQPQHF.